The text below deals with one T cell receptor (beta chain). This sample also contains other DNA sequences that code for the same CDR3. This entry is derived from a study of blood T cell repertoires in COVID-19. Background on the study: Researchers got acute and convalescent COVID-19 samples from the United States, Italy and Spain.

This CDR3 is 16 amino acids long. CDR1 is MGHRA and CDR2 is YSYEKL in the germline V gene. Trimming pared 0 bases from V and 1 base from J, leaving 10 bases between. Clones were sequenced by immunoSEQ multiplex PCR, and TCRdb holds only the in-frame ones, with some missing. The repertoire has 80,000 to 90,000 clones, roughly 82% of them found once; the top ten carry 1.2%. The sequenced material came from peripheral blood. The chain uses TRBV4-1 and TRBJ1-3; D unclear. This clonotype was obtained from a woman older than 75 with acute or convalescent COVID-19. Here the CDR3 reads CASSQDPRGSGNTIYF. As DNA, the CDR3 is TGCGCCAGCAGCCAAGACCCGCGAGGGTCTGGAAACACCATATATTTT.